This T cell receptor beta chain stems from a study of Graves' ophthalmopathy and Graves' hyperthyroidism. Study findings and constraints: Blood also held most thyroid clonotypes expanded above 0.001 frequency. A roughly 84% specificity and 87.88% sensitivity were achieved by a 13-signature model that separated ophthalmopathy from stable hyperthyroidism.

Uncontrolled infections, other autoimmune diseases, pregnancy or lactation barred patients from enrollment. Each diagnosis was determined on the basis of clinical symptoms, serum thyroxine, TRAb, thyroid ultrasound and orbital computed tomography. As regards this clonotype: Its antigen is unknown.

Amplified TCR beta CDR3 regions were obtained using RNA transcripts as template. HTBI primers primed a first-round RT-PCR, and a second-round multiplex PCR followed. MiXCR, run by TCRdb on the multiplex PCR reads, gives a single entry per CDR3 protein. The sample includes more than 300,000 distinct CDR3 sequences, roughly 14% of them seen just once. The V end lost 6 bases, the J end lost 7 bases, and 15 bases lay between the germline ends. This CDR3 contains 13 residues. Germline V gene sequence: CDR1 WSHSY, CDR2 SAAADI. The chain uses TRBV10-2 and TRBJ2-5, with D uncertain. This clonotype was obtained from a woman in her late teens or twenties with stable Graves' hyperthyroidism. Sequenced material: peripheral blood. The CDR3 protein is CASRTGRLGTQYF. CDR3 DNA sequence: TGCGCCAGCAGGACCGGCAGGTTAGGGACCCAGTACTTC.